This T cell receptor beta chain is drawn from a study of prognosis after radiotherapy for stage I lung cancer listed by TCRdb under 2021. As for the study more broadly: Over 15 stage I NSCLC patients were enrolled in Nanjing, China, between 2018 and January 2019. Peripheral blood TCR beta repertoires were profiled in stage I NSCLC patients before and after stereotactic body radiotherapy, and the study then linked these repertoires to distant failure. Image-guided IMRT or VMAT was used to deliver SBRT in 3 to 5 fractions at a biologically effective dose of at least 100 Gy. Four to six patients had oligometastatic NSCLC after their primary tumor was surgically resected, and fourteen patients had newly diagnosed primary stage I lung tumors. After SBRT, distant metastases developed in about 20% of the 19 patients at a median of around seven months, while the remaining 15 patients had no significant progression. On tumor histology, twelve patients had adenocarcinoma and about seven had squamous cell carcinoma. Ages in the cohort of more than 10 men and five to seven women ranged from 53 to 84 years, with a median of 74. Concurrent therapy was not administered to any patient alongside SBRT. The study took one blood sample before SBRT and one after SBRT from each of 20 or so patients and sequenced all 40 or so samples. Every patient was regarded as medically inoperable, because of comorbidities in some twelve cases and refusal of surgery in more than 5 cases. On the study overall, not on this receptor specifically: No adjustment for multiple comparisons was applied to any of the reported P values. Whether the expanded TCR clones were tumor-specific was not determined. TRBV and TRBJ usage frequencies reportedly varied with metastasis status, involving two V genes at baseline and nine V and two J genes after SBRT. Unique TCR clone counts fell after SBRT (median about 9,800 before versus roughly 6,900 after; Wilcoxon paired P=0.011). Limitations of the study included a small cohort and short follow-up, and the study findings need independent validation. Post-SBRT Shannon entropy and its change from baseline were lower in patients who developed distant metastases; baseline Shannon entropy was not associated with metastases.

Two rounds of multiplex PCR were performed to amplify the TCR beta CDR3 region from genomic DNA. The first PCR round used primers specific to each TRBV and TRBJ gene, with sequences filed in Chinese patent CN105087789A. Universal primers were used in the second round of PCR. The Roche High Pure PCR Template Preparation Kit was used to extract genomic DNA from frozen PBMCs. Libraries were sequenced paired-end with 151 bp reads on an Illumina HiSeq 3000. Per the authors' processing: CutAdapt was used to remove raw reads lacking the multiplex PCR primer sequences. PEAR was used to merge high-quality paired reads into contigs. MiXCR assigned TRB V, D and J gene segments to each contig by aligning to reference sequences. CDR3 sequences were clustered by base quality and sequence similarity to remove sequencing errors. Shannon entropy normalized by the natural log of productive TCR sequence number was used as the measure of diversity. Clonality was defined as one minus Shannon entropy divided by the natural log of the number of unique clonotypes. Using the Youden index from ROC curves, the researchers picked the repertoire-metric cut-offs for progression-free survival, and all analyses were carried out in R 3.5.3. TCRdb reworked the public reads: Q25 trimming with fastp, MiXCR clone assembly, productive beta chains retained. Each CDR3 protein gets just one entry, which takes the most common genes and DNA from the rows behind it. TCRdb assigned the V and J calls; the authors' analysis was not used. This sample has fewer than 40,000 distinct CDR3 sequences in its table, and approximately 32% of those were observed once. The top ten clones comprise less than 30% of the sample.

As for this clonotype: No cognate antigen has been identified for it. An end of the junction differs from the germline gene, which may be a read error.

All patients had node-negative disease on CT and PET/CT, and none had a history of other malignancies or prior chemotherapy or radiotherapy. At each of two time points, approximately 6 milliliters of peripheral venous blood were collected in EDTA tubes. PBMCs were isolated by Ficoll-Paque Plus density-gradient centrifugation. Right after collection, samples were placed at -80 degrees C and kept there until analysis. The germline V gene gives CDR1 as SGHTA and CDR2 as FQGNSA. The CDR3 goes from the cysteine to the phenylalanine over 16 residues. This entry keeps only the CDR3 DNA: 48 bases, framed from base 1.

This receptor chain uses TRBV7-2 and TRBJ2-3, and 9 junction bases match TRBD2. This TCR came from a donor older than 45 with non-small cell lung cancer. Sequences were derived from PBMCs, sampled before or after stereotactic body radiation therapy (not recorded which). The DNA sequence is TGTGCCAGCAGCCGACTAGCGGCGACCACAAGGGATACGCAGTACTTT. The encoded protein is CASSRLAATTRDTQYF. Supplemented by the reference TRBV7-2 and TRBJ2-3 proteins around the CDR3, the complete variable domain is GAGVSQSPSNKVTEKGKDVELRCDPISGHTALYWYRQSLGQGLEFLIYFQGNSAPDKSGLPSDRFSAERTGGSVSTLTIQRTQQEDSAVYLCASSRLAATTRDTQYFGPGTRLTVL.